These T cell receptor beta chains were read from a single sample in a study of cytomegalovirus exposure and HLA in healthy donors. Libraries were prepared by immunoSEQ multiplex PCR; TCRdb keeps only in-frame clonotypes and omits some of them. The sample has around 80,000 clones, 78% seen once. The sequencing sample was made of PBMCs. The receptors here all came from a man aged 18 to 35 in good health and CMV-seropositive. The CDR3 runs from the conserved cysteine through the conserved F or W. Each record gives: V gene, clone size, D gene, J gene, CDR3 protein, CDR3 DNA. The D gene is left open where the match is weak. Clone size is given for some rows only: seen once, a few or many times, or a class if the clone is expanded.

V: TRBV23-1; size: NA; D: TRBD2; J: TRBJ2-5; CDR3: CASSQFISDRGTSGRTETQYF; DNA: TGCGCCAGCAGTCAATTTATCTCGGACAGGGGGACTAGCGGGAGGACAGAGACCCAGTACTTC
V: TRBV18; size: NA; D: NA; J: TRBJ1-2; CDR3: CASSLDRFYGYTF; DNA: TGTGCCAGCTCTCTAGACAGATTTTATGGCTACACCTTC
V: TRBV19; size: NA; D: TRBD2; J: TRBJ2-3; CDR3: CASRSRPGLAGVGKKDTQYF; DNA: TGTGCCAGTAGATCCAGACCGGGACTAGCGGGAGTAGGAAAAAAAGATACGCAGTATTTT
V: TRBV2; size: NA; D: TRBD1; J: TRBJ1-1; CDR3: CASGRDRGLGTEAFF; DNA: TGTGCCAGCGGCCGGGACAGGGGGCTAGGCACTGAAGCTTTCTTT
V: TRBV6-4; size: NA; D: NA; J: TRBJ2-2; CDR3: CASSATNTGELFF; DNA: TGTGCCAGCAGTGCCACGAACACCGGGGAGCTGTTTTTT
V: TRBV5-4; size: NA; D: NA; J: TRBJ2-2; CDR3: CASSLESVNTGELFF; DNA: TGTGCCAGCAGCTTGGAGAGCGTAAACACCGGGGAGCTGTTTTTT
V: TRBV5-1; size: few; D: TRBD1; J: TRBJ1-1; CDR3: CASSFTGGTEAFF; DNA: TGCGCCAGCAGCTTTACAGGGGGCACTGAAGCTTTCTTT
V: TRBV9; size: NA; D: NA; J: TRBJ1-4; CDR3: CASSFEVSNEKLFF; DNA: TGTGCCAGCAGCTTCGAGGTCTCTAATGAAAAACTGTTTTTT
V: TRBV29-1; size: NA; D: TRBD1; J: TRBJ2-5; CDR3: CSARGTQETQYF; DNA: TGCAGCGCCAGGGGGACACAAGAGACCCAGTACTTC
V: TRBV9; size: NA; D: NA; J: TRBJ1-3; CDR3: CASSVGAGRSGNTIYF; DNA: TGTGCCAGCAGCGTAGGGGCAGGCCGCTCTGGAAACACCATATATTTT
V: TRBV19; size: NA; D: TRBD1; J: TRBJ2-7; CDR3: CASRRTGVSSYEQYF; DNA: TGTGCCAGTAGAAGGACAGGAGTCAGCTCCTACGAGCAGTACTTC
V: TRBV9; size: NA; D: TRBD2; J: TRBJ2-5; CDR3: CASSVGASGGETQYF; DNA: TGTGCCAGCAGCGTAGGCGCTAGCGGGGGAGAGACCCAGTACTTC
V: TRBV10-1; size: few; D: TRBD1; J: TRBJ2-3; CDR3: CASSAGTGISAF; DNA: TGCGCCAGCAGTGCCGGGACAGGGATCTCAGCGTTT
V: TRBV7-6; size: NA; D: NA; J: TRBJ2-3; CDR3: CASSYRPTGLDTQYF; DNA: TGTGCCAGCAGCTATCGACCAACAGGGTTGGATACGCAGTATTTT
V: TRBV6-5; size: NA; D: NA; J: TRBJ2-3; CDR3: CASSYLVEGIDTQYF; DNA: TGTGCCAGCAGTTACCTAGTTGAGGGAATAGATACGCAGTATTTT
V: TRBV29-1; size: once; D: NA; J: TRBJ2-5; CDR3: CSVEDRGIAGGPQYF; DNA: TGCAGCGTTGAGGACAGGGGGATAGCGGGAGGGCCCCAGTACTTC
V: TRBV5-6; size: NA; D: TRBD2; J: TRBJ2-7; CDR3: CASSFSGRVYEQYF; DNA: TGTGCCAGCAGTTTTAGCGGGAGGGTCTACGAGCAGTACTTC
V: TRBV18; size: once; D: TRBD2; J: TRBJ2-2; CDR3: CASSPPLIAGKAGELFF; DNA: TGTGCCAGCTCACCACCGTTGATAGCGGGGAAGGCCGGGGAGCTGTTTTTT
V: TRBV29-1; size: NA; D: TRBD1; J: TRBJ2-1; CDR3: CSVARDSYNEQFF; DNA: TGCAGCGTTGCTCGGGACAGTTACAATGAGCAGTTCTTC
V: TRBV28; size: NA; D: TRBD2; J: TRBJ2-1; CDR3: CATSGTPYNEQFF; DNA: TGTGCGACTAGCGGGACCCCCTACAATGAGCAGTTCTTC
V: TRBV5-1; size: once; D: NA; J: TRBJ1-5; CDR3: CASSLSSNQPQHF; DNA: TGCGCCAGCAGCTTGTCGAGCAATCAGCCCCAGCATTTT
V: TRBV7-7; size: NA; D: NA; J: TRBJ2-5; CDR3: CASSLLKETQYF; DNA: TGTGCTAGCAGCTTACTAAAAGAGACCCAGTACTTC
V: TRBV27; size: once; D: NA; J: TRBJ2-7; CDR3: CASSRQGLLTYEQYF; DNA: TGTGCCAGCAGTCGACAGGGACTGCTAACCTACGAGCAGTACTTC
V: TRBV4-1; size: NA; D: TRBD2; J: TRBJ2-3; CDR3: CASSLRLAPSTDTQYF; DNA: TGCGCCAGCAGCCTCCGACTAGCACCTAGCACAGATACGCAGTATTTT
V: TRBV5-1; size: few; D: TRBD2; J: TRBJ2-3; CDR3: CASSLYAGATDTQYF; DNA: TGCGCCAGCAGCTTGTATGCGGGAGCCACAGATACGCAGTATTTT
V: TRBV5-1; size: NA; D: NA; J: TRBJ1-2; CDR3: CASSGETLSSGYTF; DNA: TGCGCCAGCAGCGGAGAGACCTTGTCTAGCGGCTACACCTTC
V: TRBV19; size: NA; D: TRBD1; J: TRBJ2-1; CDR3: CASSAGQGNNEQFF; DNA: TGTGCCAGTAGCGCGGGACAGGGAAACAATGAGCAGTTCTTC
V: TRBV6-5; size: once; D: NA; J: TRBJ2-2; CDR3: CASSGTNTGELFF; DNA: TGTGCCAGTTCCGGGACAAACACCGGGGAGCTGTTTTTT
V: TRBV7-2; size: few; D: TRBD1; J: TRBJ2-6; CDR3: CASRRRQGSSGANVLTF; DNA: TGTGCCAGCAGGCGTCGACAGGGATCGTCTGGGGCCAACGTCCTGACTTTC
V: TRBV29-1; size: NA; D: TRBD2; J: TRBJ2-3; CDR3: CSSRLAGGRDTQYF; DNA: TGCAGCTCAAGACTAGCGGGAGGAAGAGATACGCAGTATTTT
V: TRBV11-2; size: NA; D: TRBD2; J: TRBJ2-7; CDR3: CASLTSASSYEQYF; DNA: TGTGCCAGCCTGACTAGCGCGAGCTCCTACGAGCAGTACTTC
V: TRBV5-1; size: once; D: NA; J: TRBJ2-7; CDR3: CASSLDLGAYEQYF; DNA: TGCGCCAGCAGCTTGGACCTAGGAGCCTACGAGCAGTACTTC
V: TRBV4-2; size: NA; D: TRBD2; J: TRBJ2-7; CDR3: CASSQDPLAVQLSYEQYF; DNA: TGTGCCAGCAGCCAAGATCCCCTAGCGGTGCAACTCTCCTACGAGCAGTACTTC
V: TRBV6-6; size: NA; D: NA; J: TRBJ1-1; CDR3: CASTTRGGSRTEAFF; DNA: TGTGCCAGCACCACCCGGGGAGGGAGTCGGACTGAAGCTTTCTTT
V: TRBV6-1; size: NA; D: NA; J: TRBJ2-1; CDR3: CASSEQGWNEQFF; DNA: TGTGCCAGCAGTGAACAGGGATGGAATGAGCAGTTCTTC
V: TRBV5-1; size: few; D: NA; J: TRBJ1-1; CDR3: CASIRGPPNTEAFF; DNA: TGCGCCAGCATTCGCGGTCCGCCGAACACTGAAGCTTTCTTT
V: TRBV11-2; size: NA; D: TRBD2; J: TRBJ2-7; CDR3: CASSLQGGRTNYEQYF; DNA: TGTGCCAGCAGCTTACAGGGCGGGAGGACTAACTACGAGCAGTACTTC
V: TRBV4-1; size: NA; D: NA; J: TRBJ1-2; CDR3: CASSQTGIYGYTF; DNA: TGCGCCAGCAGCCAGACCGGGATCTATGGCTACACCTTC
V: TRBV6-5; size: NA; D: NA; J: TRBJ2-3; CDR3: CASTPRERATDTQYF; DNA: TGTGCCAGCACCCCGAGGGAGCGGGCAACAGATACGCAGTATTTT
V: TRBV19; size: NA; D: NA; J: TRBJ2-1; CDR3: CASSGGAGYNEQFF; DNA: TGTGCCAGTAGTGGGGGCGCTGGTTACAATGAGCAGTTCTTC
V: TRBV28; size: NA; D: NA; J: TRBJ1-1; CDR3: CASRAAGRKNTEAFF; DNA: TGTGCCAGCAGAGCAGCCGGGAGGAAGAACACTGAAGCTTTCTTT
V: TRBV11-2; size: NA; D: NA; J: TRBJ2-2; CDR3: CASSPRDWSTGELFF; DNA: TGTGCCAGCAGCCCCCGGGACTGGAGCACCGGGGAGCTGTTTTTT
V: TRBV25-1; size: NA; D: TRBD2; J: TRBJ2-7; CDR3: CANPRVAGAYEQYF; DNA: TGTGCCAATCCAAGGGTAGCGGGAGCCTACGAGCAGTACTTC
V: TRBV7-9; size: few; D: TRBD2; J: TRBJ2-1; CDR3: CASSGPIRTSGRIQFF; DNA: TGTGCCAGCAGCGGGCCAATCCGGACTAGCGGGAGGATACAGTTCTTC
V: TRBV28; size: few; D: NA; J: TRBJ2-7; CDR3: CATVDYYEQYF; DNA: TGTGCCACCGTCGACTACTACGAGCAGTACTTC
V: TRBV19; size: NA; D: NA; J: TRBJ1-1; CDR3: CASTIPGRNEAFF; DNA: TGTGCCAGTACCATCCCCGGGAGGAATGAAGCTTTCTTT
V: TRBV15; size: NA; D: TRBD1; J: TRBJ1-5; CDR3: CATSRVTGYQPQHF; DNA: TGTGCCACCAGCAGAGTGACAGGGTATCAGCCCCAGCATTTT
V: TRBV6-1; size: NA; D: NA; J: TRBJ1-2; CDR3: CASSPGTLYGYTF; DNA: TGTGCCAGCAGCCCCGGGACACTCTATGGCTACACCTTC
V: TRBV5-6; size: NA; D: NA; J: TRBJ1-2; CDR3: CASSLGGYYGYTF; DNA: TGTGCCAGCAGCTTGGGAGGGTACTATGGCTACACCTTC
V: TRBV7-2; size: NA; D: NA; J: TRBJ1-5; CDR3: CASSWDLGNQPQHF; DNA: TGTGCCAGCAGCTGGGACTTGGGCAATCAGCCCCAGCATTTT
V: TRBV4-1; size: NA; D: TRBD1; J: TRBJ1-4; CDR3: CASSPMTGRMAELFF; DNA: TGCGCCAGCAGCCCCATGACAGGGAGGATGGCGGAACTGTTTTTT
V: TRBV5-4; size: NA; D: TRBD2; J: TRBJ2-7; CDR3: CASSSPGLAGGDEQYF; DNA: TGTGCCAGCAGCTCCCCGGGACTAGCGGGAGGAGACGAGCAGTACTTC
V: TRBV7-7; size: NA; D: NA; J: TRBJ2-1; CDR3: CASSPTSEPINEQFF; DNA: TGTGCTAGCAGCCCGACTAGTGAGCCGATCAATGAGCAGTTCTTC
V: TRBV25-1; size: NA; D: TRBD1; J: TRBJ2-7; CDR3: CASSGPGQGAREQYF; DNA: TGTGCCAGCAGTGGCCCGGGACAGGGGGCGCGGGAGCAGTACTTC
V: TRBV5-1; size: NA; D: TRBD1; J: TRBJ1-3; CDR3: CASSLQGTGNTIYF; DNA: TGCGCCAGCAGCCTACAGGGGACTGGAAACACCATATATTTT
V: TRBV20-1; size: few; D: NA; J: TRBJ1-1; CDR3: CSARQGIEAFF; DNA: TGCAGTGCTAGACAGGGGATTGAAGCTTTCTTT
V: TRBV19; size: NA; D: TRBD1; J: TRBJ1-4; CDR3: CASRQGASEKLFF; DNA: TGTGCCAGTAGACAGGGGGCTTCTGAAAAACTGTTTTTT
V: TRBV18; size: once; D: NA; J: TRBJ1-1; CDR3: CASSPPGLSNTEAFF; DNA: TGTGCCAGCTCGCCCCCGGGATTATCGAACACTGAAGCTTTCTTT
V: TRBV28; size: NA; D: TRBD2; J: TRBJ2-5; CDR3: CASRTPGGGETQYF; DNA: TGTGCCAGCAGAACTCCCGGGGGGGGAGAGACCCAGTACTTC